This T cell receptor beta chain was obtained from a study of T cells expressing NK-cell markers. TCRdb reanalyzed the 5' RACE reads and collapses them to one entry per CDR3 protein, without DNA. Its clone listing holds 400,000 to 450,000 distinct CDR3 sequences. CDR3 length equals 14 residues. CDR1 ENHRY and CDR2 SYGVKD come from the germline V gene. The TCR originated in a woman between 18 and 70 years old in good health. What was sequenced was blood T cells: a sorted CD56 or NKG2C T cell subset, CD4+ or CD8+ T cells, or bulk PBMC T cells (not recorded which). The chain joins TRBV10-3 to TRBJ1-1; TCRdb's D call, TRBD1, is unchecked because there is no DNA. The CDR3 spells CAISDQGLNTEAFF.